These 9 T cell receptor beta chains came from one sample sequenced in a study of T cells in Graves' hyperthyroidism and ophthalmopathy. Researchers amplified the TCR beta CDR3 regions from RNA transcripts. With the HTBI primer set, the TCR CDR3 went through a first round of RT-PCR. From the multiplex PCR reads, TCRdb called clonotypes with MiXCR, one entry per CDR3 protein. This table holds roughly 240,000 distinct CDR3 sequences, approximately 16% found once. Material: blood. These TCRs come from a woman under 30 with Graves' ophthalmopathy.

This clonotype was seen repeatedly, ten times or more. CDR3 region: CSASSTPVERQPQHF. In DNA form, the CDR3 reads TGCAGTGCTAGTTCGACTCCTGTAGAACGTCAGCCCCAGCATTTT. This chain uses TRBV20-1 with TRBJ1-5; no reliable D call. V lost 3 bases, J lost 6 bases, and 18 bases lay in between. Germline V gene sequence: CDR1 DFQATT, CDR2 SNEGSKA (reference sequence). This CDR3 is 15 amino acids long.

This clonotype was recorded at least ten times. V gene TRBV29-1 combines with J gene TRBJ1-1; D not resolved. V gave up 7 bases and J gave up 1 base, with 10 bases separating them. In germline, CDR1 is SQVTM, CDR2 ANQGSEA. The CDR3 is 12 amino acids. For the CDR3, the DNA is TGCAGCGGCGACCTACCGAACACTGAAGCTTTCTTT. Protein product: CSGDLPNTEAFF.

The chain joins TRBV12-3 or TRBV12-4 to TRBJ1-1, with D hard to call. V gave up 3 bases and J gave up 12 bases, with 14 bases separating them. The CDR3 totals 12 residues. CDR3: CASSFGNTGTFF. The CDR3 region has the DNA TGTGCCAGCAGTTTCGGAAACACTGGAACTTTCTTT.

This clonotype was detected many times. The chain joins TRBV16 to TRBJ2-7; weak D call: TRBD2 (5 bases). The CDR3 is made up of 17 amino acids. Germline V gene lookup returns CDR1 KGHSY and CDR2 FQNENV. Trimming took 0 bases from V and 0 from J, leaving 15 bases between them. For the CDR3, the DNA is TGTGCCAGCAGCCAATCTTCTGGACTTTCAAGCTCCTACGAGCAGTACTTC. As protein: CASSQSSGLSSSYEQYF.

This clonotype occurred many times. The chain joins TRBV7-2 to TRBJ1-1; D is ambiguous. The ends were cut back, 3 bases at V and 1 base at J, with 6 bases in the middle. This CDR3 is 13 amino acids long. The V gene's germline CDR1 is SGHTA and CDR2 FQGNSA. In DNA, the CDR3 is TGTGCCAGCAGCTTCTACCCGAACACTGAAGCTTTCTTT. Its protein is CASSFYPNTEAFF.

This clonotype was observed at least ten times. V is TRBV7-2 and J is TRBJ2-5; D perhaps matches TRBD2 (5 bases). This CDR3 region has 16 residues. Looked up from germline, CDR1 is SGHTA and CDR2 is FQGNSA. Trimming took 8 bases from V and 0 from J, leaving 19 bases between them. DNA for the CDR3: TGTGCCAGCGGAATAGGAGCGGCGGGTTACCAAGAGACCCAGTACTTC. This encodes CASGIGAAGYQETQYF.

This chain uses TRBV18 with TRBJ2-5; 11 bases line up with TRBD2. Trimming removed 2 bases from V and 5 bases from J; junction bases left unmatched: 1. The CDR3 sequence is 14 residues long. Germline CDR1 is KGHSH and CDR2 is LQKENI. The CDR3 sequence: CASSPASGRETQYF. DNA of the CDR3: TGTGCCAGCTCACCAGCTAGCGGGAGGGAGACCCAGTACTTC.

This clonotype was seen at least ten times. The CDR3 DNA reads as TGTGCCAGCAGCGCGGAAAACCGGGCGGATACGCAGTATTTT. Translated, it gives CASSAENRADTQYF. V usage is TRBV9 and J usage is TRBJ2-3; no clear D. This CDR3 comprises 14 residues. The germline CDR1 and CDR2 sequences are SGDLS and YYNGEE. Deletions cut 3 bases from V and 6 bases from J, with 14 bases between.

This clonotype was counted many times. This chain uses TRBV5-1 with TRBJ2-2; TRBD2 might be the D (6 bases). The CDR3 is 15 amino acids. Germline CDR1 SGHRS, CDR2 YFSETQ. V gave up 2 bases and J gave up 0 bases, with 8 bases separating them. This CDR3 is CASSFLAPNTGELFF. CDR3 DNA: TGCGCCAGCAGCTTCCTAGCGCCGAACACCGGGGAGCTGTTTTTT.